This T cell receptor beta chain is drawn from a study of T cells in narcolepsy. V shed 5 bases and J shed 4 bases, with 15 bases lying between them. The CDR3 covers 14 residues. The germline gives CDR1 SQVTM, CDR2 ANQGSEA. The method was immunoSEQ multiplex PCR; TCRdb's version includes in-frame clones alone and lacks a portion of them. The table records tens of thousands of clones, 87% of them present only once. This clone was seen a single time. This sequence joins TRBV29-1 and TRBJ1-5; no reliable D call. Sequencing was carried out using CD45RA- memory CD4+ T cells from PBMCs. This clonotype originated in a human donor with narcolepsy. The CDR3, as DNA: TGCAGCGTTTCCCAGGACCGGAATAATCAGCCCCAGCATTTT. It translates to CSVSQDRNNQPQHF.